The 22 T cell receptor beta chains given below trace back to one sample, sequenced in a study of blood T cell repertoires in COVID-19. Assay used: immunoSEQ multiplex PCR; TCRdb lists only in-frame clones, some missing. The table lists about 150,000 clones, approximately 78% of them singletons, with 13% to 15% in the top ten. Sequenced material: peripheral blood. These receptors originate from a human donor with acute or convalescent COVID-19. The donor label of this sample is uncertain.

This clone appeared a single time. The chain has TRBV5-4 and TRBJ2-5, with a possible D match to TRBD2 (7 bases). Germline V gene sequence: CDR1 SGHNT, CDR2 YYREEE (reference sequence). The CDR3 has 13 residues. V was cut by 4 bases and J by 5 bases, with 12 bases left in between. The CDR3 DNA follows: TGTGCCAGCAGCGAGGGAGGGGGGGAGACCCAGTACTTC. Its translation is CASSEGGGETQYF.

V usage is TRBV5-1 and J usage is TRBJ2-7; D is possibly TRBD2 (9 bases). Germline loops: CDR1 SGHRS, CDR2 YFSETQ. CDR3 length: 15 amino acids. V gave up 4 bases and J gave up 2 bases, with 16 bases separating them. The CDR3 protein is CASSLAGQAAYEQYF. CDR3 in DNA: TGCGCCAGCAGCCTAGCGGGACAGGCAGCCTACGAGCAGTACTTC.

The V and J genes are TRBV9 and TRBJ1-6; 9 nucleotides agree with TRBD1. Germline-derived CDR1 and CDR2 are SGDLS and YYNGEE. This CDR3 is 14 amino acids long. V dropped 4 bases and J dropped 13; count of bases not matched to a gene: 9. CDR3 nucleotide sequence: TGTGCCAGCAGCCTCCGGGACAGGGATTATCCCCTCCACTTT. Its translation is CASSLRDRDYPLHF.

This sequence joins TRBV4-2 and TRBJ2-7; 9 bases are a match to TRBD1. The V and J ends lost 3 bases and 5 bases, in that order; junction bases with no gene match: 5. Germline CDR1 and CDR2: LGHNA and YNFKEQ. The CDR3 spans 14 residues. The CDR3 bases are TGTGCCAGCAGCCAGACAGGGGGTTTTAACGAGCAGTACTTC. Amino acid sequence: CASSQTGGFNEQYF.

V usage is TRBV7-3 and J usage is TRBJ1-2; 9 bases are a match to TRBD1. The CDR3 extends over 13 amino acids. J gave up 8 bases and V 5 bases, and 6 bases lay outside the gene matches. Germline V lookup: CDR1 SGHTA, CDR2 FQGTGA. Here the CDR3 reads CASSPGQGRGYTF. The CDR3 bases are TGTGCCAGCAGCCCCGGACAGGGGAGAGGCTACACCTTC.

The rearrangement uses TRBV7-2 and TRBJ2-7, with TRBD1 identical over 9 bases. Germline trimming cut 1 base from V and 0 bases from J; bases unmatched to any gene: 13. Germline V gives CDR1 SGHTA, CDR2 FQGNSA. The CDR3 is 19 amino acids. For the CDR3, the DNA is TGTGCCAGCAGCTTAGTTGGGACAGGGTCATTCTCAAGCTCCTACGAGCAGTACTTC. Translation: CASSLVGTGSFSSSYEQYF. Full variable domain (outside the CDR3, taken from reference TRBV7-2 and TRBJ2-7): GAGVSQSPSNKVTEKGKDVELRCDPISGHTALYWYRQSLGQGLEFLIYFQGNSAPDKSGLPSDRFSAERTGGSVSTLTIQRTQQEDSAVYLCASSLVGTGSFSSSYEQYFGPGTRLTVT.

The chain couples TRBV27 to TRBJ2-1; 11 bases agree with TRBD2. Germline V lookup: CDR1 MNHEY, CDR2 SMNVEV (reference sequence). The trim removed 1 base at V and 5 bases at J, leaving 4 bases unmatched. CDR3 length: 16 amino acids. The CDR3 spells CASSLLASGGHNEQFF. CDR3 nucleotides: TGTGCCAGCAGTTTATTAGCTAGCGGGGGGCACAATGAGCAGTTCTTC.

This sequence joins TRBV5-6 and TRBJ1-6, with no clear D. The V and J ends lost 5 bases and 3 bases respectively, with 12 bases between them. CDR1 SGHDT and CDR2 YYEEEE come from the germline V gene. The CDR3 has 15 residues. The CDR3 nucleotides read TGTGCCAGCAGTCGAATCCGGGGCTATAATTCACCCCTCCACTTT. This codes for CASSRIRGYNSPLHF.

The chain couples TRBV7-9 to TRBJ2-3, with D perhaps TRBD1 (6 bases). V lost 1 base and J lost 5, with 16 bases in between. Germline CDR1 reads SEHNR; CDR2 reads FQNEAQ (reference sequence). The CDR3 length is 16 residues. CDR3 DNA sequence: TGTGCCAGCAGCTTAGGGTATAACAGGGCGAGAGATACGCAGTATTTT. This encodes CASSLGYNRARDTQYF.

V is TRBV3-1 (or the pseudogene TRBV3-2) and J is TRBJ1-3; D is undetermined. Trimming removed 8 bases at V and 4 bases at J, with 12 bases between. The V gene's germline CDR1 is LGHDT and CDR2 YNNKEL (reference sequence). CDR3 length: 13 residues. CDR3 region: CASGSSRGNTIYF. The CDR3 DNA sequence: TGTGCCAGCGGCAGTTCTAGGGGAAACACCATATATTTT.

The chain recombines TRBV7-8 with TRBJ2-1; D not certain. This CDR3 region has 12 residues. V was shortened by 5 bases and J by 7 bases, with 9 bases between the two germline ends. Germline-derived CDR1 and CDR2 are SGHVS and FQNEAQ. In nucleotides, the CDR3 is TGTGCCAGCAGCGGGCCCAGAAATGAGCAGTTCTTC. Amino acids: CASSGPRNEQFF. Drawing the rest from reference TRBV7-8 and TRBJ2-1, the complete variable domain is GAGVSQSPRYKVAKRGQDVALRCDPISGHVSLFWYQQALGQGPEFLTYFQNEAQLDKSGLPSDRFFAERPEGSVSTLKIQRTQQEDSAVYLCASSGPRNEQFFGPGTRLTVL.

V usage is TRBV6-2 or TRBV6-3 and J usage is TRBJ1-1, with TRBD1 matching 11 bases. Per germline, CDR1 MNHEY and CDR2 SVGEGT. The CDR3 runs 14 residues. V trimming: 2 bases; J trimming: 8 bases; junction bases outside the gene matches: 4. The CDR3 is CASSYTRTGGEAFF. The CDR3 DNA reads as TGTGCCAGCAGTTACACACGGACAGGGGGCGAAGCTTTCTTT.

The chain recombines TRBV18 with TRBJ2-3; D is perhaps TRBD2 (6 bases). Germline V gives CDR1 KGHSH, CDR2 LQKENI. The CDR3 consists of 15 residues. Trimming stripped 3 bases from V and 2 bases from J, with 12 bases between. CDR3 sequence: CASSPVTSSTDTQYF. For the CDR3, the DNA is TGTGCCAGCTCACCGGTCACTAGCTCCACAGATACGCAGTATTTT.

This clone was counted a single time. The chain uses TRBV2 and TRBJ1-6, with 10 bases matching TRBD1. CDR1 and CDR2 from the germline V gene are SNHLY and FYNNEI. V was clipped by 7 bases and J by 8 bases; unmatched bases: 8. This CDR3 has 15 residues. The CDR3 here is CASTLAGTGDSPLHF. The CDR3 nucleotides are TGTGCCAGCACCCTTGCCGGGACAGGGGATTCACCCCTCCACTTT.

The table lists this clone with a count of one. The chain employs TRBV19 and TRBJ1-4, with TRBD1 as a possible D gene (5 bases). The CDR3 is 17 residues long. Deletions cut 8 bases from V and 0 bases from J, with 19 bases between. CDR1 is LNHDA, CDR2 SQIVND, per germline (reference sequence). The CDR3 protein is CASAGYLGTATNEKLFF. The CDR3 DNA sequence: TGTGCCAGTGCAGGATACCTCGGGACTGCAACTAATGAAAAACTGTTTTTT.

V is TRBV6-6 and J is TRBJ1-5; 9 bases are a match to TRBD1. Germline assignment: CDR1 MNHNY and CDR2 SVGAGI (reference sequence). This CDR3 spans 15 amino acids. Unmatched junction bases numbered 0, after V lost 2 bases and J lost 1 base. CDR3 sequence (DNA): TGTGCCAGCAGTTACGGACAGGGGAGCAATCAGCCCCAGCATTTT. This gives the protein CASSYGQGSNQPQHF.

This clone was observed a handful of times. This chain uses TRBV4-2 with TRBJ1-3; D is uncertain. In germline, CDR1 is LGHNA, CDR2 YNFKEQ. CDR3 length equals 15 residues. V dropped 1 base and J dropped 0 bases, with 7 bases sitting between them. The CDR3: CASSQGQNSGNTIYF. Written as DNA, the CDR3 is TGTGCCAGCAGCCAAGGGCAGAACTCTGGAAACACCATATATTTT.

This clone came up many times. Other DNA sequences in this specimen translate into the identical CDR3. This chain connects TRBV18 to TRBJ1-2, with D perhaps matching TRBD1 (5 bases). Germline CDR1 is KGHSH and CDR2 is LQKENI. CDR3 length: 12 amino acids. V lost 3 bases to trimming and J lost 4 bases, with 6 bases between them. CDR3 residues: CASSPDSYGYTF. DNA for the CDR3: TGTGCCAGCTCACCTGACAGCTATGGCTACACCTTC.

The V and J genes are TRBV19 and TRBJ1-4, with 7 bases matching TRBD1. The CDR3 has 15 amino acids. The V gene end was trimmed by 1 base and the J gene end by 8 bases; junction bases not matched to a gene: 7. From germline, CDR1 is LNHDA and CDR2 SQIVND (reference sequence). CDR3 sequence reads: CASSIGGHRGEKLFF. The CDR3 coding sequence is TGTGCCAGTAGTATAGGCGGGCACAGGGGCGAAAAACTGTTTTTT.

CDR3 region: CASSLQGKAFTEAFF. Here the CDR3 DNA reads TGTGCCAGCAGTCTACAGGGTAAGGCTTTCACTGAAGCTTTCTTT. The J gene is TRBJ1-1, the V gene TRBV6-5; a weak D match, TRBD1 (6 bases). In germline, CDR1 is MNHEY, CDR2 SVGAGI. V was trimmed by 5 bases and J by 4 bases, leaving 17 bases between them. This CDR3 is 15 amino acids long.

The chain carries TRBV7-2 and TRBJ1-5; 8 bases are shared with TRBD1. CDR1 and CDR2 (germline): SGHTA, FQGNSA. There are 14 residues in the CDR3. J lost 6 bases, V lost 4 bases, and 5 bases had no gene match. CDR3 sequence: CASSSRTGSQPQHF. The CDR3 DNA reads TGTGCCAGCAGCTCACGGACAGGGTCTCAGCCCCAGCATTTT.

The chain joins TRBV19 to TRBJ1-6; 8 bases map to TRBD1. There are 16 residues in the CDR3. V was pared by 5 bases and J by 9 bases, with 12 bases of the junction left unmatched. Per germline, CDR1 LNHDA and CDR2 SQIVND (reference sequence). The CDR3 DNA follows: TGTGCCAGTAGTTCACAGACAGGGGAAAGACGTTCACCCCTCCACTTT. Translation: CASSSQTGERRSPLHF.